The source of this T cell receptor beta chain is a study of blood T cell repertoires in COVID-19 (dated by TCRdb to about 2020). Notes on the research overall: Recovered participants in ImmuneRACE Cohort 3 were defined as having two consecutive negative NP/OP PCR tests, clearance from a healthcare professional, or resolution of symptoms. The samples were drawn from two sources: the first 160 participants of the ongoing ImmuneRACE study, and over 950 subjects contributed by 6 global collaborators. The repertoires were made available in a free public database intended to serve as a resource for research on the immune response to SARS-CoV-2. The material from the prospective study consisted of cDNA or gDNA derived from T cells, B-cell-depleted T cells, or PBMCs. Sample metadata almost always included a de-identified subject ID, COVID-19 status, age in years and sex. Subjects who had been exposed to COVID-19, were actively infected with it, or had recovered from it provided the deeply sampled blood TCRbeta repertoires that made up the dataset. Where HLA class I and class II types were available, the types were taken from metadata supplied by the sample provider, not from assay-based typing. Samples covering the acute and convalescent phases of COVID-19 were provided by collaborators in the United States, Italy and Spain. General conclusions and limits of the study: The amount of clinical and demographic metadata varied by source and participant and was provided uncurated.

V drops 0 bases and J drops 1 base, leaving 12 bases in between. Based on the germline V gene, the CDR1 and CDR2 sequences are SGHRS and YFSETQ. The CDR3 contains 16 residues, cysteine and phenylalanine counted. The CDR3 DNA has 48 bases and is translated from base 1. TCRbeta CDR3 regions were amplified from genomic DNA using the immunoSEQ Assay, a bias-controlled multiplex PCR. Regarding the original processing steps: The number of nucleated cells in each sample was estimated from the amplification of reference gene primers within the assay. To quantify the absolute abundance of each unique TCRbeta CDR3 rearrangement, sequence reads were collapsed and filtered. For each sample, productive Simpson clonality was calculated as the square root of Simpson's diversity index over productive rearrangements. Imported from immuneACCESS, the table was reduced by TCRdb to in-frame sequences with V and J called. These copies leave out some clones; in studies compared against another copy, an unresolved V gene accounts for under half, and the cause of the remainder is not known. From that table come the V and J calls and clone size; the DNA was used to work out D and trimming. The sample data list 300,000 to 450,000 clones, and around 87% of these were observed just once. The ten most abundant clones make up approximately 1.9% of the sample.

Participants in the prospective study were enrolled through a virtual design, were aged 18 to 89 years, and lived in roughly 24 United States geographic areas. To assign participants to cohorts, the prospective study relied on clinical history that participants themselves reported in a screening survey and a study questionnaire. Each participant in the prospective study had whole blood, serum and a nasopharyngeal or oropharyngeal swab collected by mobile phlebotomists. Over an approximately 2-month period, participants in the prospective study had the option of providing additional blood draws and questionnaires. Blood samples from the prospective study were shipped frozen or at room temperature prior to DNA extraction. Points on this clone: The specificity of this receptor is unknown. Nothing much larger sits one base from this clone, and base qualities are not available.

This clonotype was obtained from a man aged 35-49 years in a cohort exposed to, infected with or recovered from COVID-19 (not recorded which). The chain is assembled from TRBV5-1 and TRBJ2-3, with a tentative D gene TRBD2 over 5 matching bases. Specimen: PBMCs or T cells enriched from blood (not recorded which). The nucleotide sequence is TGCGCCAGCAGCTTGGGGGCTAACGGGGGCACAGATACGCAGTATTTT. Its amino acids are CASSLGANGGTDTQYF.